The 10 T cell receptor beta chains reported below all come from one sample, sequenced in a study of regulatory T cells in long-lasting Graves disease (TCRdb year 2021). The time point label corresponds to: newly diagnosed GD, antithyroid drugs for less than 3 months. For both TCR sequencing and RNA sequencing, RNA was extracted from PBMCs in TRIzol. The library relied on multiplex PCR. Sequencing used an Illumina HiSeq 4000. CDR3 regions were amplified by Arm-PCR with iRepertoire HTBI primers to construct TCR beta libraries. TCRdb handled the public reads itself, with Q25 trimming in fastp and clone calling in MiXCR, and kept productive beta chains. Identical CDR3 protein sequences are pooled into one entry, listed with their most common genes and DNA. Here the sample has about 530,000 distinct CDR3 sequences; roughly a sixth occur a single time. The ten largest clones capture approximately 25% of the sample.

In addition, the sample was reused for a study of T cells in Graves' hyperthyroidism and ophthalmopathy.

The sequences come from peripheral blood mononuclear cells (PBMCs), collected at new diagnosis, from a patient treated with antithyroid drugs. Receptors were obtained from a middle-aged woman with Graves disease. Donor details come from another sample of the same person, matched by shared clones.

This clonotype was counted ten times or more. This chain links TRBV12-3 or TRBV12-4 with TRBJ2-7, with 9 bases lining up with TRBD1. Trimming took 5 bases from V and 6 from J; bases not matched to a gene: 2. There are 12 residues in the CDR3. This chain's CDR3 is CASSEGQGEQYF. The CDR3 DNA follows: TGTGCCAGCAGTGAGGGACAGGGCGAGCAGTACTTC.

The V and J genes are TRBV7-2 and TRBJ1-5, with D perhaps matching TRBD1 (6 bases). V was shortened by 2 bases and J by 5 bases, with 16 bases between the two germline ends. This CDR3 region has 16 residues. Germline assignment: CDR1 SGHTA and CDR2 FQGNSA. For the CDR3, the DNA is TGTGCCAGCAGCTTATTGCGGCGAGGGGGGGATCAGCCCCAGCATTTT. Encoded protein: CASSLLRRGGDQPQHF. The variable domain in full, completed from reference TRBV7-2 and TRBJ1-5, reads GAGVSQSPSNKVTEKGKDVELRCDPISGHTALYWYRQSLGQGLEFLIYFQGNSAPDKSGLPSDRFSAERTGGSVSTLTIQRTQQEDSAVYLCASSLLRRGGDQPQHFGDGTRLSIL.

This clonotype was observed many times. The chain has TRBV12-5 and TRBJ1-6; D perhaps matches TRBD1 (5 bases). The V gene's germline CDR1 is LGHNT and CDR2 FRNRAP. Trimming cost V 2 bases and J 10 bases, with 12 bases left between them. The CDR3 covers 14 residues. CDR3 nucleotides: TGTGCTAGTGGTTTGAGCGGGGGAGGATCACCCCTCCACTTT. This sequence encodes CASGLSGGGSPLHF.

This clonotype was seen at least ten times. J is TRBJ2-3 and V is TRBV20-1; tentatively, D is TRBD2 (7 bases). Germline V CDR1 and CDR2: DFQATT, SNEGSKA (reference sequence). The CDR3 covers 15 residues. V lost 3 bases, J lost 2 bases, and 15 bases lay in between. CDR3 amino acids: CSASSGGGLTDTQYF. CDR3 in DNA: TGCAGTGCTAGCTCCGGCGGGGGCCTCACAGATACGCAGTATTTT.

This clonotype was observed at least ten times. The genes are TRBV4-1 and TRBJ1-1; D unresolved. CDR1 is MGHRA and CDR2 is YSYEKL in the germline V gene. The CDR3 is 14 residues long. The V end lost 2 bases, the J end lost 6 bases, and 13 bases lay between the germline ends. In DNA form, the CDR3 reads TGCGCCAGCAGCCAACCGGGAGGGAGGCCTGAAGCTTTCTTT. It translates to CASSQPGGRPEAFF.

The gene calls are TRBV28 and TRBJ1-2; D is undetermined. The CDR3 has 14 residues. Deletions cut 3 bases from V and 4 bases from J, with 12 bases between. CDR1 MDHEN and CDR2 SYDVKM come from the germline V gene. CDR3 nucleotides: TGTGCCAGCAGTTTTGGGGTCCAATCCTATGGCTACACCTTC. Translation: CASSFGVQSYGYTF.

This clonotype was seen a handful of times. The chain combines TRBV10-3 with TRBJ1-5; 9 bases fit TRBD1. In germline, CDR1 is ENHRY, CDR2 SYGVKD. The CDR3 sequence is 15 residues long. V was clipped by 6 bases and J by 2 bases; unmatched bases: 5. The CDR3 DNA follows: TGTGCCATCAGCCCGACAGGGGGGGGCAATCAGCCCCAGCATTTT. Amino acids: CAISPTGGGNQPQHF.

This chain links TRBV28 with TRBJ2-6, with 9 nucleotides matching TRBD1. V dropped 1 base and J dropped 4; count of bases not matched to a gene: 8. The germline gives CDR1 MDHEN, CDR2 SYDVKM. The CDR3 is made up of 18 amino acids. The CDR3 is CASSLSVGTGKGANVLTF. The CDR3 nucleotides are TGTGCCAGCAGTTTATCTGTGGGGACAGGGAAAGGGGCCAACGTCCTGACTTTC.

This clonotype was observed at least ten times. The V call is TRBV12-3 or TRBV12-4, the J call TRBJ1-2; 7 bases align to TRBD1. This CDR3 spans 13 amino acids. V was clipped by 8 bases and J by 0 bases; unmatched bases: 3. The CDR3 protein is CASWGQTNYGYTF. The CDR3 DNA is TGTGCCAGCTGGGGACAGACTAACTATGGCTACACCTTC.

This clonotype was picked up many times. The genes are TRBV5-8 and TRBJ2-1; 11 bases are shared with TRBD2. The CDR3 runs to 16 residues. Germline loops: CDR1 SGHTS, CDR2 YDEGEE. V trimming: 0 bases; J trimming: 9 bases; junction bases outside the gene matches: 8. The CDR3 spells CASSLASGGTLGEQFF. For the CDR3, the DNA is TGTGCCAGCAGCTTGGCTAGCGGGGGGACCCTAGGTGAGCAGTTCTTC.